This T cell receptor beta chain is from a study of T-cell reconstitution after alpha-beta-depleted transplantation in children. The germline gives CDR1 SGHTA, CDR2 FQGNSA. V dropped 2 bases and J dropped 6; count of bases not matched to a gene: 3. CDR3 length: 14 amino acids. TCRbeta library preparation incorporated unique molecular identifiers. TCRdb reanalysed the PCR reads using MiXCR and keeps one entry per CDR3 protein. The repertoire includes about 510,000 distinct CDR3 sequences, roughly 10% of them detected once, and around 15% sits in the top ten. With respect to this clonotype: As yet, its antigen is unknown.

Study results and limitations: Elevated TCRbeta diversity at day 60 was traced, in some patients, to surviving recipient T cells and thymic progenitors. Alpha-beta T cells about two months after transplant reportedly derived from several hundred expanded graft clones. T-cell numbers and diversity, one year after transplant, stemmed largely from T cells that were newly produced.

The clonotype originates from a female patient aged 2-15 years who had a stem cell transplant for aplastic anemia, so the T cells may come from the graft donor. The chain is built from TRBV7-2 and TRBJ2-1, with 8 bases fitting TRBD2. The sequencing here drew on PBMCs, mostly from graft donor cells, taken 180 days after TCRalphabeta/CD19-depleted stem cell transplant. CDR3 region: CASSLFSGTNEQFF. CDR3 DNA: TGTGCCAGCAGCTTATTTAGCGGGACCAATGAGCAGTTCTTC.